The 16 T cell receptor beta chains presented below share a single source sample, sequenced in a study of cytomegalovirus exposure and HLA in healthy donors (dated by TCRdb to about 2017). The protocol used for the library was the immunoSEQ multiplex PCR assay. For the multiplex PCR, a mixture combining 60 forward primers for TCR Vbeta segments and 13 reverse primers for TCR Jbeta segments was used. TCRdb re-hosts the immuneACCESS table, in-frame sequences only. Its copies lack some clones; in the studies checked, an unresolved V gene accounts for under half of them, and the cause for the rest is not known. The sample table contains about 160,000 clones; only one count was recorded for approximately 85% of them. The top ten constitute roughly 0.99% of the sample. Sequencing was carried out using PBMCs. These receptor sequences come from a girl between 2 and 10 years old in good health and CMV-seropositive.

V usage is TRBV7-2 and J usage is TRBJ2-7, with a weak D call TRBD1 (6 bases). The CDR3 loop spans 16 amino acids. Looked up from germline, CDR1 is SGHTA and CDR2 is FQGNSA. The V and J ends lost 0 bases and 0 bases respectively, with 12 bases between them. The CDR3 spells CASSLAGGTNSYEQYF. In nucleotides, the CDR3 is TGTGCCAGCAGCTTAGCCGGTGGGACAAACTCCTACGAGCAGTACTTC.

The chain joins TRBV2 to TRBJ1-2; D remains ambiguous. CDR1 is SNHLY, CDR2 FYNNEI, per germline. The CDR3 extends over 13 amino acids. Deletions cut 4 bases from V and 3 bases from J, with 9 bases between. CDR3 nucleotide sequence: TGTGCCAGCAGTGTGGGCACTTACTATGGCTACACCTTC. Its protein product is CASSVGTYYGYTF.

The gene calls are TRBV6-4 and TRBJ2-5; 7 nucleotides align to TRBD2. This CDR3 is 15 amino acids long. Germline loops: CDR1 MRHNA, CDR2 SNTAGT. V lost 3 bases and J lost 2; bases outside the gene matches: 6. CDR3 region: CASSEEGGGQETQYF. CDR3 coding DNA: TGTGCCAGCAGTGAGGAGGGCGGGGGACAAGAGACCCAGTACTTC.

For the CDR3, the DNA is TGTGCCAGCAGCACACTAGCGGAAAGGGAGACCCAGTACTTC. Encoded protein: CASSTLAERETQYF. J is TRBJ2-5 and V is TRBV7-9; 8 bases are a match to TRBD2. CDR1 SEHNR and CDR2 FQNEAQ come from the germline V gene (reference sequence). The ends lost 5 bases at V and 5 bases at J; junction bases unmatched: 7. This CDR3 has 14 amino acids.

This chain connects TRBV27 to TRBJ2-3; weak D call: TRBD2 (5 bases). CDR1 MNHEY and CDR2 SMNVEV come from the germline V gene (reference sequence). The V end lost 5 bases, the J end lost 11 bases, and 17 bases lay between the germline ends. The CDR3 extends over 13 amino acids. CDR3 loop: CASSPLWTAQQYF. CDR3 coding DNA: TGTGCCAGCAGTCCCCTTTGGACTGCTCAGCAGTATTTT.

The chain's CDR3 is CASSGSLFNQPQHF. CDR3 coding DNA: TGTGCCAGTAGTGGGAGCCTCTTCAATCAGCCCCAGCATTTT. J is TRBJ1-5 and V is TRBV19, with no clear D. CDR3 length: 14 residues. V lost 5 bases, J lost 3 bases, and 11 bases lay in between. Germline assignment: CDR1 LNHDA and CDR2 SQIVND (reference sequence).

This chain joins TRBV6-5 and TRBJ1-3; D remains ambiguous. This CDR3 contains 11 residues. Between the trimmed V and J ends, which lost 10 bases and 1 base, there was a span of 5 bases. Germline V lookup: CDR1 MNHEY, CDR2 SVGAGI. CDR3 DNA sequence: TGTGCCACCTTTTCTGGAAACACCATATATTTT. It specifies CATFSGNTIYF.

This sequence joins TRBV4-1 and TRBJ2-5, with TRBD1 matching 8 bases. The CDR3 runs 16 residues. V shed 0 bases and J 1 base; nucleotides not matched to a gene: 4. CDR1 and CDR2 from the germline V gene are MGHRA and YSYEKL. CDR3 loop: CASSQDGTGGQETQYF. CDR3 nucleotides: TGCGCCAGCAGCCAAGATGGAACAGGGGGCCAAGAGACCCAGTACTTC.

The chain has TRBV2 and TRBJ2-7; tentatively, D is TRBD2 (5 bases). The germline V gene encodes CDR1 SNHLY and CDR2 FYNNEI. Trimming took off 8 bases at V and 2 bases at J, with 13 bases between the two ends. This CDR3 comprises 13 residues. Written as DNA, the CDR3 is TGTGCCAGCTCAGTGAACGGGGCCTACGAGCAGTACTTC. Translated: CASSVNGAYEQYF.

The chain couples TRBV27 to TRBJ2-2; 9 nucleotides align to TRBD1. There are 14 residues in the CDR3. Germline trimming cut 2 bases from V and 8 bases from J; bases unmatched to any gene: 3. Germline loops: CDR1 MNHEY, CDR2 SMNVEV (reference sequence). This CDR3 reads CASSLGQGMGELFF. CDR3 sequence (DNA): TGTGCCAGCAGTTTAGGACAGGGGATGGGGGAGCTGTTTTTT.

The rearrangement links TRBV5-1 to TRBJ2-2, with no clear D. The germline V gene has CDR1 SGHRS and CDR2 YFSETQ. The CDR3 extends over 15 amino acids. Trimming cost V 0 bases and J 5 bases, with 11 bases left between them. DNA of the CDR3: TGCGCCAGCAGCTTGGCTGAGTTTCGTACCGGGGAGCTGTTTTTT. This translates into CASSLAEFRTGELFF.

This sequence joins TRBV5-1 and TRBJ2-1; the D gene is possibly TRBD2 (5 bases). The germline V and J ends were trimmed by 0 bases and 5 bases, with 9 bases remaining between them. Germline-derived CDR1 and CDR2 are SGHRS and YFSETQ. This CDR3 is built from 14 residues. CDR3 sequence: CASSLGWRDNEQFF. DNA of the CDR3: TGCGCCAGCAGCTTGGGTTGGCGGGACAATGAGCAGTTCTTC. The whole variable domain, remainder taken from reference TRBV5-1 and TRBJ2-1, is KAGVTQTPRYLIKTRGQQVTLSCSPISGHRSVSWYQQTPGQGLQFLFEYFSETQRNKGNFPGRFSGRQFSNSRSEMNVSTLELGDSALYLCASSLGWRDNEQFFGPGTRLTVL.

The chain employs TRBV27 and TRBJ2-7, with 9 bases identical to TRBD2. V shed 5 bases and J 9 bases; nucleotides not matched to a gene: 11. The CDR3 has 14 residues. CDR1 and CDR2 (germline): MNHEY, SMNVEV (reference sequence). The CDR3 reads CASSPTSGPNRQYF. The CDR3 DNA reads as TGTGCCAGCAGTCCGACTAGCGGCCCTAATAGGCAGTACTTC.

V and J are TRBV6-5 and TRBJ2-1; D remains unclear. The CDR3 has 16 residues. Germline V lookup: CDR1 MNHEY, CDR2 SVGAGI. Trimming pared 3 bases from V and 0 bases from J, leaving 12 bases between. CDR3 amino acids: CASSYELRSSYNEQFF. Written as DNA, the CDR3 is TGTGCCAGCAGTTATGAGCTACGGAGCTCCTACAATGAGCAGTTCTTC.

The CDR3, as DNA: TGTGCCATTGGACTAGAGAGGGGCACAGATACGCAGTATTTT. Translated, it gives CAIGLERGTDTQYF. V gene TRBV10-3 combines with J gene TRBJ2-3; 7 positions agree with TRBD2. The CDR3 runs 14 residues. CDR1 and CDR2 from the germline V gene are ENHRY and SYGVKD. V gave up 9 bases and J gave up 1 base; unmatched junction bases: 7.

This chain links TRBV30 with TRBJ2-7, with TRBD1 as a possible D gene (6 bases). Trimming took 0 bases from V and 0 from J, leaving 12 bases between them. The CDR3 length is 15 residues. CDR1 GTSNPN and CDR2 SVGIG come from the germline V gene (reference sequence). The CDR3: CAWSVGPGASYEQYF. As DNA, the CDR3 is TGTGCCTGGAGTGTAGGGCCAGGGGCCTCCTACGAGCAGTACTTC.